Given below is one TCR beta chain in context. The germline V gene has CDR1 SGHTA and CDR2 FQGNSA. This CDR3 is built from 17 residues. V shed 2 bases and J shed 4 bases, with 18 bases lying between them. These data belong to a study of blood T cell repertoires in COVID-19. Study-level background: Samples of COVID-19 (acute and convalescent) were obtained from the United States, Italy and Spain. PBMCs, B-cell-depleted T cells, or T cells were the source of the cDNA or gDNA that made up the material.

In the source study's methods: How many nucleated cells were present was estimated from reference gene primer amplification. The protocol was immunoSEQ multiplex PCR, while the TCRdb copy is restricted to in-frame clones and leaves out a portion. The V and J calls and the clone size are those of that table, but D and trimming were determined from the DNA. The profile shows around 69,000 clones, 89% of them singletons. This rearrangement joins TRBV7-2 to TRBJ2-1; tentatively, D is TRBD1 (5 bases). This TCR came from a woman aged 50 to 60 with active COVID-19. Sample: peripheral blood. CDR3 residues: CASSLSLRTTPYNEQFF. The CDR3 coding sequence is TGTGCCAGCAGCTTAAGTCTGCGGACAACTCCTTACAATGAGCAGTTCTTC.